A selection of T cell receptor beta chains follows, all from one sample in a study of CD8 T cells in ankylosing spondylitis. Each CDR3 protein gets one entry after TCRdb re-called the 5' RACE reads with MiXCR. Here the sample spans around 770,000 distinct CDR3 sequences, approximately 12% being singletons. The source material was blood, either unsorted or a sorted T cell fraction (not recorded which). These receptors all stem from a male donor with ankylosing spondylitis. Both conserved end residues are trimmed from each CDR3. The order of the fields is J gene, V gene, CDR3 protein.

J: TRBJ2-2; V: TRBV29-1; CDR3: SVAVLGLAGNTGELF
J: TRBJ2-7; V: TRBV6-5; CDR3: ASSYSFAAGSYEQY
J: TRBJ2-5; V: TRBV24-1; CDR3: ATSEAGRETQY
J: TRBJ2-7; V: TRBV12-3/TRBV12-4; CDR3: ASSLQLAYEQY
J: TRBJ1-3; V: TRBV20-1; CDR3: SAQRGQGLISGNTIY
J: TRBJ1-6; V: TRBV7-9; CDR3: ASSPMGLGSPLH
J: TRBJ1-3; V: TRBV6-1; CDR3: ASRSGREMKNTIY
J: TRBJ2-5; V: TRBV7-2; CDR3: ASSLFGGRHETQY
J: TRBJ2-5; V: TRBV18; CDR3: ASSPRTGDETQY
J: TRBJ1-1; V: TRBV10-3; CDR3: AISPSLTEAF
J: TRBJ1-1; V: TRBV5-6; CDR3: ASSLKGQGRDTEAF
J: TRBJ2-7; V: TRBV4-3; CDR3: ASSQDYREDYEQY
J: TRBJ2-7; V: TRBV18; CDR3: ASSPSGGPGYEQY
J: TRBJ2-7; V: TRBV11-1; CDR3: ASSFSPSGTYEQY
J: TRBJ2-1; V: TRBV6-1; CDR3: ASSETGTGDDEQF
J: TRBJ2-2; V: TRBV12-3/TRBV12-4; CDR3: ASRISGNGELF
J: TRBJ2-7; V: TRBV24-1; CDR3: ATSDPDRAYEQY
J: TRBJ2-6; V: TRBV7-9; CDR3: ASKSSGANVLT
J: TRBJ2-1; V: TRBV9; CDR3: ASSPGARRDNEQF
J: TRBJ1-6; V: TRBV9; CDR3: ASSVDHSNSPLH
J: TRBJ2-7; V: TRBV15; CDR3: ATSRDLLGEQY
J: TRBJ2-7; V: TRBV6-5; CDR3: ASSYNGDRAIEQY
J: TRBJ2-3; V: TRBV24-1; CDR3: AAGTSGTDTQY
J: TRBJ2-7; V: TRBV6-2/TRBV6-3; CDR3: ASSQPGRAGEQY
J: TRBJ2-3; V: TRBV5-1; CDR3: ASGAGGPSDTQY
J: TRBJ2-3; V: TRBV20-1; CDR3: SARNARAEDTQY
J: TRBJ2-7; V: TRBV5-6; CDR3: ASSLLSLAGGAYEQY
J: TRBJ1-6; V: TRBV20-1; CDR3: SARLGVVGFNSPLH
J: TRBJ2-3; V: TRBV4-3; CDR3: ASSSGGPSSTDTQY
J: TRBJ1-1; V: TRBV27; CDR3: ASRPSGSNTEAF
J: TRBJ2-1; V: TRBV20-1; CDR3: SAITVERVVHEQF